This TCR beta chain stems from a study of CD8+ T cells in alopecia areata. Sequencing relied on a cDNA template that was reverse transcribed from extracted RNA. Assay used: immunoSEQ multiplex PCR; TCRdb lists only in-frame clones, some missing. The sample contains some 170,000 clones, less than 75% of which appear only once. Study-wide points: Within the top 100, expanded CD8+ clones significantly decreased with tofacitinib, as did scalp clonality. Throughout tofacitinib, many expanded lesional clones continued to persist in scalp and blood.

In the case of this clone: Its antigen is as yet unknown.

V lost 5 bases, J lost 12 bases, and 10 bases stayed unmatched. Per the germline V gene, CDR1 is SGHTA and CDR2 is FQGNSA. The CDR3 sequence is 12 residues long. Described treatment: oral pan-JAK inhibitor, 5-10 mg twice daily. The chain uses TRBV7-2 and TRBJ2-7; the match to TRBD1 covers 7 bases. The TCR originated in a human donor with alopecia areata. The material sequenced was CD4+ T cells sorted from blood, taken at approximately week 60, from a patient treated with tofacitinib. The CDR3 sequence is CASSRRQGRLYF. As DNA, the CDR3 is TGTGCCAGCAGCCGCAGACAGGGTAGACTGTACTTC.